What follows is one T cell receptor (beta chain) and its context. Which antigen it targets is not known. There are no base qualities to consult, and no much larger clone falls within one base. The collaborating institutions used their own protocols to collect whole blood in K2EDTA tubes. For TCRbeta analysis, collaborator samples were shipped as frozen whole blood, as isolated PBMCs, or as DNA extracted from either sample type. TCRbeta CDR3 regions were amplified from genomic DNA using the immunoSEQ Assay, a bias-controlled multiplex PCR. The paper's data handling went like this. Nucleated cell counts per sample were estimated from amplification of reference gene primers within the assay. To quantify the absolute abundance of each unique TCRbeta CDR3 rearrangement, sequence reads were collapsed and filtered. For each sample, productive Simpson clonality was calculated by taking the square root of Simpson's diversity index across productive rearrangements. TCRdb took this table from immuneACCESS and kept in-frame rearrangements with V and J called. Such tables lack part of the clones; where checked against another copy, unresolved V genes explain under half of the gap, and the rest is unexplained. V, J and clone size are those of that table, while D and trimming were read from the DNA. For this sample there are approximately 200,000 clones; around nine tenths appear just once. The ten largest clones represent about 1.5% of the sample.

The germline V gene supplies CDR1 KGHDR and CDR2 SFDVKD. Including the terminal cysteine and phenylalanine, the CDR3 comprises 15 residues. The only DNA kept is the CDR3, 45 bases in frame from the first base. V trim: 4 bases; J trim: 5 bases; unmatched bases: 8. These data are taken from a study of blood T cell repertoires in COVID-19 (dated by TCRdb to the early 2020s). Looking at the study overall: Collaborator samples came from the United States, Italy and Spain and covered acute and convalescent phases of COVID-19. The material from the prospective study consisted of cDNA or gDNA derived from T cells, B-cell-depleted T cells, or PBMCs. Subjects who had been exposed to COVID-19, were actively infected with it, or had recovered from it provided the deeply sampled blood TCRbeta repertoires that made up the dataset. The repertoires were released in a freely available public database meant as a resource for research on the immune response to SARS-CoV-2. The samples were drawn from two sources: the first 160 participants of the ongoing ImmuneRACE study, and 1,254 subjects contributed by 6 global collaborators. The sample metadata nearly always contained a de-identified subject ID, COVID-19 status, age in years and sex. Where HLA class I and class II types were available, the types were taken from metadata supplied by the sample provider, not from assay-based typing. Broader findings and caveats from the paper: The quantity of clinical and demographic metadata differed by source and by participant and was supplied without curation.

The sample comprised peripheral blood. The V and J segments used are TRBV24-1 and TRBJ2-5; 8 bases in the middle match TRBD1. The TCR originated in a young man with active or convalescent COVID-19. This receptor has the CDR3 CATSDAATGEETQYF. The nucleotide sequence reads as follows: TGTGCCACCAGTGACGCCGCGACAGGGGAGGAGACCCAGTACTTC.